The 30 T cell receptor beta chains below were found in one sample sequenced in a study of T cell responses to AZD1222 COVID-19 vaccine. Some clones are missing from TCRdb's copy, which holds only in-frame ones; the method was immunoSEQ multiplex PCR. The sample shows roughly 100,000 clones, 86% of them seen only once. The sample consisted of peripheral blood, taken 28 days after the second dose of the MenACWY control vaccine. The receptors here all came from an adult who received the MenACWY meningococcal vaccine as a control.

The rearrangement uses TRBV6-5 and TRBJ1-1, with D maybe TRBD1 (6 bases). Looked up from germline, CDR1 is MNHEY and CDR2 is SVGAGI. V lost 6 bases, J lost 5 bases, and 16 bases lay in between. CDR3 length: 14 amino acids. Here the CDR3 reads CASRKTGRRTEAFF. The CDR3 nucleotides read TGTGCCAGCAGGAAGACAGGTCGGAGGACTGAAGCTTTCTTT.

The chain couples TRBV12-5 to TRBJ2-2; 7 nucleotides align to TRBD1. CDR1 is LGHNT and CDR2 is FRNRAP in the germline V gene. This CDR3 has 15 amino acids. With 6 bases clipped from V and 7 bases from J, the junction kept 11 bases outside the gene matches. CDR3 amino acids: CASGPGQPQGGELFF. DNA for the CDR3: TGTGCTAGTGGGCCGGGACAGCCCCAGGGCGGGGAGCTGTTTTTT.

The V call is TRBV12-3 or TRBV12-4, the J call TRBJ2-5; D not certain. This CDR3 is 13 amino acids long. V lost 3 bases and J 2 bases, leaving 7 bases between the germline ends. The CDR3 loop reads CASSFSRQETQYF. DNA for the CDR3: TGTGCCAGCAGTTTCAGCAGGCAAGAGACCCAGTACTTC.

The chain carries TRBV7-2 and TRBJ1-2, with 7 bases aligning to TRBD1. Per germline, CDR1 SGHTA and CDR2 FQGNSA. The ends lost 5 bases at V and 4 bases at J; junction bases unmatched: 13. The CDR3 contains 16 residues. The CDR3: CASSPSRGSSTYGYTF. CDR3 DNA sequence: TGTGCCAGCAGCCCAAGCAGGGGGAGCTCCACCTATGGCTACACCTTC.

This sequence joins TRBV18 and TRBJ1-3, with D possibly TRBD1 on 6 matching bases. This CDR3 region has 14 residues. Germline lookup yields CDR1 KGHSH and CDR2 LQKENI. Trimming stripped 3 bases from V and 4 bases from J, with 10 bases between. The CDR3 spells CASSPRDKGNTIYF. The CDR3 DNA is TGTGCCAGCTCACCCCGGGACAAAGGAAACACCATATATTTT.

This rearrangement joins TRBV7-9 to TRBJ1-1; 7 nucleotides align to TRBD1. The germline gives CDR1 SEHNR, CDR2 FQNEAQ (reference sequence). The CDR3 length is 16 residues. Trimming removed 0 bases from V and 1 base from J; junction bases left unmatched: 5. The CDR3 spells CASSLASAGGNTEAFF. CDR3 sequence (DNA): TGTGCCAGCAGCTTAGCGTCCGCAGGGGGGAACACTGAAGCTTTCTTT.

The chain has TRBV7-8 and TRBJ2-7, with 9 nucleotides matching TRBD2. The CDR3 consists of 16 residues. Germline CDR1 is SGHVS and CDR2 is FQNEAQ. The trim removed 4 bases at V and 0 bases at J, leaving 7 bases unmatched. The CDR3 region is CASSSTSGGSSYEQYF. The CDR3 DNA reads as TGTGCCAGCAGCTCCACAAGCGGGGGGAGCTCCTACGAGCAGTACTTC.

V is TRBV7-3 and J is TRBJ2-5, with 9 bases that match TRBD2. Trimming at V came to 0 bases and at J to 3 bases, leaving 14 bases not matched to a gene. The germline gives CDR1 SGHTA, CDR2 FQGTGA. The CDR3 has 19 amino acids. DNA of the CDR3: TGTGCCAGCAGCTTAACTAGCGGGGGAAGTAAGCCTAGGGAAGAGACCCAGTACTTC. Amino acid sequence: CASSLTSGGSKPREETQYF.

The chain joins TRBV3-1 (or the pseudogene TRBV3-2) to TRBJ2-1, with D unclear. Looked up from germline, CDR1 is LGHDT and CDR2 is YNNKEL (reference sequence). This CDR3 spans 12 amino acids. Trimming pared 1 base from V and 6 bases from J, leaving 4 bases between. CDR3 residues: CASSQVFNEQFF. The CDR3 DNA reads TGTGCCAGCAGCCAAGTATTCAATGAGCAGTTCTTC.

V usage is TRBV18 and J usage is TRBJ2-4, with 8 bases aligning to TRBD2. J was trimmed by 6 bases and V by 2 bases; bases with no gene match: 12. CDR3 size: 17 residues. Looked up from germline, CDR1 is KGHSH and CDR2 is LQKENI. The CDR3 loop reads CASSPIIAGSTLNIQYF. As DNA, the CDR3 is TGTGCCAGCTCACCAATAATAGCGGGGAGCACACTAAACATTCAGTACTTC. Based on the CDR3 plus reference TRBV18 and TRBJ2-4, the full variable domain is NAGVMQNPRHLVRRRGQEARLRCSPMKGHSHVYWYRQLPEEGLKFMVYLQKENIIDESGMPKERFSAEFPKEGPSILRIQQVVRGDSAAYFCASSPIIAGSTLNIQYFGAGTRLSVL.

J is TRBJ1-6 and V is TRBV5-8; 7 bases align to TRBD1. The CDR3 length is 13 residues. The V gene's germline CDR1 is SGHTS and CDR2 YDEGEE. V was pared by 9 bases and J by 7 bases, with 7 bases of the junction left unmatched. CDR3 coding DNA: TGTGCCACTAGACAGGGACGAAATTCACCCCTCCACTTT. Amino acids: CATRQGRNSPLHF. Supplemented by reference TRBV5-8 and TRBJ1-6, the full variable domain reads EAGVTQSPTHLIKTRGQQATLRCSPISGHTSVYWYQQALGLGLQFLLWYDEGEERNRGNFPPRFSGRQFPNYSSELNVNALELEDSALYLCATRQGRNSPLHFGNGTRLTVT.

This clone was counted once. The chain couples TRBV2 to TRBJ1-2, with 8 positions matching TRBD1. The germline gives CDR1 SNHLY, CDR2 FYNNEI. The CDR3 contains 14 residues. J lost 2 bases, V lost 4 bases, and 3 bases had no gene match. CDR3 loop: CASSVRDRNYGYTF. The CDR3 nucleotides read TGTGCCAGCAGTGTAAGGGACAGGAACTATGGCTACACCTTC.

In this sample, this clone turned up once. CDR3 loop: CASSQDLSPRQSGYTF. CDR3 in DNA: TGCGCCAGCAGCCAAGATCTCTCTCCGCGACAGAGTGGCTACACCTTC. The rearrangement links TRBV4-3 to TRBJ1-2; D perhaps matches TRBD1 (5 bases). The V gene lost 0 bases and the J gene lost 7 bases, with 18 bases spanning the gap. This CDR3 region has 16 residues. CDR1 and CDR2 from the germline V gene are LGHNA and YSLEER.

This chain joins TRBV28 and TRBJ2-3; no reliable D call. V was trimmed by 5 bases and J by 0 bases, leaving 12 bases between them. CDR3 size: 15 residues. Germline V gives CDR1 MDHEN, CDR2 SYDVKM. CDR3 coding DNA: TGTGCCAGCAGTAGGAGCATACCTAGCACAGATACGCAGTATTTT. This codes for CASSRSIPSTDTQYF. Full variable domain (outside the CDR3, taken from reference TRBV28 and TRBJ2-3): DVKVTQSSRYLVKRTGEKVFLECVQDMDHENMFWYRQDPGLGLRLIYFSYDVKMKEKGDIPEGYSVSREKKERFSLILESASTNQTSMYLCASSRSIPSTDTQYFGPGTRLTVL.

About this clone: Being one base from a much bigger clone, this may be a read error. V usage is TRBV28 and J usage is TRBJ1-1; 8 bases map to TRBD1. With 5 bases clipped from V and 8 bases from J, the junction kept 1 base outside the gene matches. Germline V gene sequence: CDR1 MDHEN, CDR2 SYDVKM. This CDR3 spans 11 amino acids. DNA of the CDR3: TGTGCCAGCAGTGGGGACAGGGAAGCTTTCTTT. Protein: CASSGDREAFF.

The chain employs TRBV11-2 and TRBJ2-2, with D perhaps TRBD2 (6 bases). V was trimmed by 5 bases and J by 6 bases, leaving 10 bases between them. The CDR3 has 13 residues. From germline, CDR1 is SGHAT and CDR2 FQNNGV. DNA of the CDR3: TGTGCCAGCAGCCAGACTAGTGCCGGGGAGCTGTTTTTT. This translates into CASSQTSAGELFF.

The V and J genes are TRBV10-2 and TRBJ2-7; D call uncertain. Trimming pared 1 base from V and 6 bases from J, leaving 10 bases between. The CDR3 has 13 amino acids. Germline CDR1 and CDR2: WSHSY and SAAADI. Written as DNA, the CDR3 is TGCGCCAGCAGTGAGTATAGCCGAGGCGAGCAGTACTTC. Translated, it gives CASSEYSRGEQYF.

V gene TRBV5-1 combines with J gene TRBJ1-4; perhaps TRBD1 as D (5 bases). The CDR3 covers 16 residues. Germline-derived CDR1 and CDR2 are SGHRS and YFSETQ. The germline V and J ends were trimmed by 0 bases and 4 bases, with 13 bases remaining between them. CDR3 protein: CASSLGTTDLNEKLFF. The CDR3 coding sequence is TGCGCCAGCAGCTTGGGGACGACAGACCTTAATGAAAAACTGTTTTTT.

For the CDR3, the DNA is TGTGCCAGCAGTTACCTCGTCCCGGGCAGTGGGGCCAACGTCCTGACTTTC. Amino acids: CASSYLVPGSGANVLTF. This chain uses TRBV6-2 or TRBV6-3 with TRBJ2-6; no reliable D call. The V and J ends lost 2 bases and 3 bases respectively, with 14 bases between them. Germline values: CDR1 MNHEY, CDR2 SVGEGT. The length of the CDR3 is 17 residues.

Here the CDR3 reads CASSPPFGTHMNTEAFF. The CDR3 DNA follows: TGTGCCAGCTCACCACCCTTTGGCACCCACATGAACACTGAAGCTTTCTTT. The chain couples TRBV18 to TRBJ1-1; no clear D. The CDR3 length is 17 residues. V dropped 0 bases and J dropped 0 bases, with 14 bases sitting between them. Germline values: CDR1 KGHSH, CDR2 LQKENI.

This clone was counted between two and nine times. The CDR3 DNA is TGCAGCGCCCAAGGGGAAAAACTGTTTTTT. Translation gives CSAQGEKLFF. J is TRBJ1-4 and V is TRBV29-1; D gene ambiguous. The CDR3 length is 10 residues. Germline V gives CDR1 SQVTM, CDR2 ANQGSEA. V gave up 7 bases and J gave up 8 bases, with 8 bases separating them.

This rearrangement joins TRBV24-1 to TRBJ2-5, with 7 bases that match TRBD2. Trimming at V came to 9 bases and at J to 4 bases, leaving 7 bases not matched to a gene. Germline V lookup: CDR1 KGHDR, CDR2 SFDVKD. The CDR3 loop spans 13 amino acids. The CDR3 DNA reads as TGTGCCACCCCCTGGGGGGGGTCAGAGACCCAGTACTTC. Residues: CATPWGGSETQYF.

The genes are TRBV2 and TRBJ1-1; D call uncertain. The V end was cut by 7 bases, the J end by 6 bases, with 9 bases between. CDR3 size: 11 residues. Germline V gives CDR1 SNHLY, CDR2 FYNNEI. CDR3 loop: CASKSLAEAFF. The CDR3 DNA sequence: TGTGCCAGCAAATCCCTGGCTGAAGCTTTCTTT.

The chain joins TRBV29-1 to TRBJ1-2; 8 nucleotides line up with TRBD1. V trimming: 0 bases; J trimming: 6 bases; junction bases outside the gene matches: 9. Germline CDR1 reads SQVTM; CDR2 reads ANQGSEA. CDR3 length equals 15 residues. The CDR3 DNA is TGCAGCGTTGAAGAAGGAAGGACAGGGAACGATGGCTACACCTTC. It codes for CSVEEGRTGNDGYTF. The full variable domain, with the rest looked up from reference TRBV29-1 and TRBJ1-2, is SAVISQKPSRDICQRGTSLTIQCQVDSQVTMMFWYRQQPGQSLTLIATANQGSEATYESGFVIDKFPISRPNLTFSTLTVSNMSPEDSSIYLCSVEEGRTGNDGYTFGSGTRLTVV.

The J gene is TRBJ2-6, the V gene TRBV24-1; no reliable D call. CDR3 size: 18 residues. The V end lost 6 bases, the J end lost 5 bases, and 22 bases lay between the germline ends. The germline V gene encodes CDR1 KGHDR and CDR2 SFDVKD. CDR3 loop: CATSTCIVPTSRANVLTF. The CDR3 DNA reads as TGTGCCACCAGTACATGTATAGTACCAACAAGTCGGGCCAACGTCCTGACTTTC.

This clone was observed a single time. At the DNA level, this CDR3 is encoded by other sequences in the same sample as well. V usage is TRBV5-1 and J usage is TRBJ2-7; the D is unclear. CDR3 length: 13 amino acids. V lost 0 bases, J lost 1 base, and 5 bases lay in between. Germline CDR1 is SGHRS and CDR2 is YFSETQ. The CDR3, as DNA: TGCGCCAGCAGCTTGGCCGGTTCCTACGAGCAGTACTTC. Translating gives CASSLAGSYEQYF. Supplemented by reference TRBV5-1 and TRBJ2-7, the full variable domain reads KAGVTQTPRYLIKTRGQQVTLSCSPISGHRSVSWYQQTPGQGLQFLFEYFSETQRNKGNFPGRFSGRQFSNSRSEMNVSTLELGDSALYLCASSLAGSYEQYFGPGTRLTVT.

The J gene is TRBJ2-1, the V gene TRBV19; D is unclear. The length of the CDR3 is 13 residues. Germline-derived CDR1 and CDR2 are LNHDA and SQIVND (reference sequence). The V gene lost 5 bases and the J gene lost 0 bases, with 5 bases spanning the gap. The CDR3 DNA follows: TGTGCCAGTAGTCAGAACTCCTACAATGAGCAGTTCTTC. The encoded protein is CASSQNSYNEQFF. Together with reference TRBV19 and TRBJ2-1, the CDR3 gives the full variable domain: DGGITQSPKYLFRKEGQNVTLSCEQNLNHDAMYWYRQDPGQGLRLIYYSQIVNDFQKGDIAEGYSVSREKKESFPLTVTSAQKNPTAFYLCASSQNSYNEQFFGPGTRLTVL.

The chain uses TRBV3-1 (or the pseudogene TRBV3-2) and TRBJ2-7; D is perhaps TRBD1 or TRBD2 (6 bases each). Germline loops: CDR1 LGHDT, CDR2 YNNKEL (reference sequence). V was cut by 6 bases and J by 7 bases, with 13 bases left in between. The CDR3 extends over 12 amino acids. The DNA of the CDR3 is TGTGCCAGCAGGCGGGCGGGGACAGAGCAGTACTTC. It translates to CASRRAGTEQYF.

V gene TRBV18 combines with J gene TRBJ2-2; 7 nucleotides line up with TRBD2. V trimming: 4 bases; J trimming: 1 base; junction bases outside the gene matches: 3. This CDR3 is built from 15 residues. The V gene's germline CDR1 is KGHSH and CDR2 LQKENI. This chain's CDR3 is CASSRSGVNTGELFF. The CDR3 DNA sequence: TGTGCCAGCTCACGAAGCGGGGTGAACACCGGGGAGCTGTTTTTT. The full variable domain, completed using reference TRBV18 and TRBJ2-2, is NAGVMQNPRHLVRRRGQEARLRCSPMKGHSHVYWYRQLPEEGLKFMVYLQKENIIDESGMPKERFSAEFPKEGPSILRIQQVVRGDSAAYFCASSRSGVNTGELFFGEGSRLTVL.

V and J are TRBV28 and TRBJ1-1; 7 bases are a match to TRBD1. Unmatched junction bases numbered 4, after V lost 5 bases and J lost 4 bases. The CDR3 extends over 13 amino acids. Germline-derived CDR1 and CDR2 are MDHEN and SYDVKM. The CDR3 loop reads CASSAAGGTEAFF. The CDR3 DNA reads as TGTGCCAGCAGTGCCGCAGGGGGCACTGAAGCTTTCTTT.